The rows below give T cell receptor beta chains drawn from one sample of a study of blood T cell repertoires in COVID-19. The assay was immunoSEQ multiplex PCR, and TCRdb's table has in-frame clones only and misses some. The data hold 9,000 to 13,000 clones, with 80% to 90% observed a single time. Material: peripheral blood. These receptors were taken from a human donor in a cohort sampled during active COVID-19. Each CDR3 is given without its conserved first and last residue.

V gene: TRBV4-1
J gene: TRBJ1-2
CDR3 protein: ASSPGNIQGERNYGYT

V gene: TRBV4-1
J gene: TRBJ2-5
CDR3 protein: ASSQDPGLAGGQETQY

V gene: TRBV2
J gene: TRBJ1-6
CDR3 protein: ASSAAGSRGGSPLH

V gene: TRBV3-1/TRBV3-2
J gene: TRBJ2-7
CDR3 protein: ASSQEGRGAGGYEQY

V gene: TRBV6-6
J gene: TRBJ1-4
CDR3 protein: ASSHLGPGTGDEKLF

V gene: TRBV9
J gene: TRBJ1-2
CDR3 protein: ASSDDTNYGYT

V gene: TRBV5-5
J gene: TRBJ2-3
CDR3 protein: ASSSGTSGTADTQY

V gene: TRBV24-1
J gene: TRBJ2-3
CDR3 protein: ATSDPGGQAMQY

V gene: TRBV10-2
J gene: TRBJ2-5
CDR3 protein: ASPDTQETQY

V gene: TRBV30
J gene: TRBJ1-2
CDR3 protein: AWTSLRAGAYT

V gene: TRBV28
J gene: TRBJ1-2
CDR3 protein: ASRRSLSHGYT

V gene: TRBV28
J gene: TRBJ2-1
CDR3 protein: ASTTPGHGSYNEQF

V gene: TRBV10-2
J gene: TRBJ2-5
CDR3 protein: ASSESEVQGGETQY

V gene: TRBV10-1
J gene: TRBJ2-1
CDR3 protein: ASSPSSYNEQF

V gene: TRBV6-6
J gene: TRBJ2-3
CDR3 protein: ASSGQGGSADTQY

V gene: TRBV6-1
J gene: TRBJ2-7
CDR3 protein: ASSGRGGRGVFYEQY

V gene: TRBV7-3
J gene: TRBJ2-1
CDR3 protein: ASSTSGGLYNEQF

V gene: TRBV7-2
J gene: TRBJ1-2
CDR3 protein: ASSPGTANYGYT

V gene: TRBV2
J gene: TRBJ1-2
CDR3 protein: ASIKGQRANYGYT

V gene: TRBV6-6
J gene: TRBJ1-5
CDR3 protein: ASRNAGIGTDQPQH

V gene: TRBV18
J gene: TRBJ2-1
CDR3 protein: ASSPPGQGGEQF

V gene: TRBV6-2/TRBV6-3
J gene: TRBJ2-5
CDR3 protein: ASSYSPTGTSGGQETQY

V gene: TRBV30
J gene: TRBJ2-7
CDR3 protein: AWMGQPPNEQY

V gene: TRBV14
J gene: TRBJ2-3
CDR3 protein: ASSHGTSGGLDTQY

V gene: TRBV19
J gene: TRBJ1-5
CDR3 protein: ASSLGTPSHQPQH

V gene: TRBV30
J gene: TRBJ1-1
CDR3 protein: AWQLRETGFNTEAF

V gene: TRBV2
J gene: TRBJ1-2
CDR3 protein: ASRADWYGYT

V gene: TRBV7-9
J gene: TRBJ2-7
CDR3 protein: ASSPDWEQY

V gene: TRBV2
J gene: TRBJ2-5
CDR3 protein: ASSGSGGLLQETQY

V gene: TRBV29-1
J gene: TRBJ2-7
CDR3 protein: SVDGEAGEQY

V gene: TRBV6-5
J gene: TRBJ1-4
CDR3 protein: ASSDSSEKLF

V gene: TRBV7-9
J gene: TRBJ2-4
CDR3 protein: ASSLATSGATQY

V gene: TRBV10-1
J gene: TRBJ2-3
CDR3 protein: ASSEKTPVADTQY

V gene: TRBV7-3
J gene: TRBJ2-1
CDR3 protein: ASSSDSQIYNEQF

V gene: TRBV19
J gene: TRBJ1-5
CDR3 protein: ASRPTVYSNQPQH

V gene: TRBV5-8
J gene: TRBJ2-1
CDR3 protein: ASIPGTTHYNEQF

V gene: TRBV25-1
J gene: TRBJ1-2
CDR3 protein: ASSRGTGSSYGYT

V gene: TRBV19
J gene: TRBJ2-1
CDR3 protein: ASSAHALAGGPNEQF